This T cell receptor (beta chain) is from a study of shared clonotypes between healthy human individuals (dated by TCRdb to 2018 to 2021). Context from the whole study: A few men and two women, aged 18 to 49 years, made up the cohort. Each donor's leukapheresis produced roughly between roughly 0.9 and 8.9 billion PBMCs. Different laboratories and diverse techniques were used to prepare libraries and sequence TCR repertoires, to increase sequencing depth and limit assay-specific biases. For each donor, CD4 naive and CD4 memory were each run on three plates, CD8 naive on two plates, and CD8 memory on one plate. To estimate repertoire size and how much clonotype sharing occurs between individuals, the study deeply sequenced the blood TCR repertoires of roughly 5 healthy adults. Results and caveats for the whole study, not just this receptor: The genetic and exposure-history diversity represented was limited by the small number of donors. Pairwise subsampling led to the expectation that sequencing depth would affect the degree of clonotype sharing among donors. Compared with non-shared clonotypes, clonotypes shared by all four sorted-subset donors had higher generation probabilities. Sampling was restricted to blood, and TCR repertoires in tissues likely differ from the TCR repertoires found in blood. Naive subsets generally had larger estimated clonotype richness than memory subsets did. Even with the large sequencing depth, rarefaction of the sorted-subset datasets indicated that sequencing was incomplete. Across a handful of donors, roughly 5.1% of naive CD4, roughly 3.3% of naive CD8, about 2% of memory CD4, and about 0.44% of memory CD8 clonotypes were shared.

Using the deep immunoSEQ assay, multiplex PCR amplified TCR CDR3 regions from genomic DNA. Genomic DNA extracted from each cell subset was distributed evenly over all wells of several immunoSEQ 96-well plates, and each plate served as one replicate. Each replicate PCR for sorted subsets received 150 to 250 ng genomic DNA, equal to tens of thousands of T cell genomes. Purified libraries were quantified with a Qubit 3.0 fluorometer, sized on a Bioanalyzer 2100, and re-quantified with the KAPA Library Quantification kit. Every immunoSEQ 96-well plate was sequenced on a dedicated single-read 150-cycle Illumina NextSeq 550 flow cell. In the source study's methods: Because the immunoSEQ output included only junctional sequences and no quality scores, the filtering could not be the same as the filtering used for full-length reads. To assign V/J genes and CDR3, sequences were annotated against IMGT germline references using PyIR, a Python wrapper for IgBLAST v1.9. Reads were filtered out if the reads had weak V/J assignments (E-value above 1e-6), no CDR3, stop codons, out-of-frame junctions, or ambiguous translated residues. A V3J clonotype was defined by an identical inferred V gene, J gene, and CDR3 amino acid sequence. The percentage overlap between two repertoires was calculated by dividing the number of shared unique clonotypes by the size of the smaller repertoire. Repertoire richness was assessed with RTK rarefaction, the Chao1 estimator, and Recon v2.1 estimates of unobserved clonotypes. Generation probabilities were computed with OLGA for all TCRbeta clonotypes obtained by the gDNA method from several donors. TCRdb mirrors the immuneACCESS table, restricted to in-frame sequences. Some clones are absent from its copies; in checked studies, under half trace to an unresolved V gene, and the reason for the others is unknown. The D gene and trimming were derived from the DNA, and the V and J assignments and clone size from that table. The sample profile shows about 700,000 clones; 92% of them were found once. The ten top clones hold 24% of the sample.

Comment on this clone: It lacks a known antigen. No much larger clone is present one base from it, and per-base qualities are unavailable. This sample includes further DNA sequences coding for the same CDR3.

CD8 naive samples were CD45RO-negative cells positively selected for CCR7, giving a CD45RA+CCR7+ population that excluded TemRA cells. Donors were healthy HIV-negative adults with no recently reported acute infections or vaccinations. Every donor was a Caucasian adult living in Nashville, Tennessee, USA. Blood was collected by leukapheresis, and PBMCs were isolated by Ficoll-Histopaque density gradient centrifugation and then cryopreserved in liquid nitrogen vapor phase. Analytical flow cytometry was used to check the purity and quantity of every magnetically sorted T cell population. From each sorted fraction, genomic DNA was isolated and quantified by UV absorbance on a Nanodrop 2000c. Between the V and J ends, shortened by 4 bases and 8 bases respectively, the junction contains 11 bases. The CDR3 spans 13 residues, from the cysteine through the phenylalanine. Just the 39-base CDR3 DNA is kept, in frame starting at base 1. The germline V gene encodes CDR1 SGHTA and CDR2 FQGTGA.

The sequence is built from TRBV7-3 and TRBJ2-2; matching of 6 bases hints at TRBD1 as the D gene. The TCR originated in a man aged 25 to 45 in good health. What was sequenced was naive CD8+ T cells sorted from blood. This specimen's cell subset or site label, interpreted: CD45RA+CCR7+. The CDR3 amino acid sequence is: CASSSSGTGELFF. The nucleotide sequence is TGTGCCAGCAGCTCATCCGGGACAGGGGAGCTGTTTTTT.